The source of this T cell receptor beta chain is a study of T cells after somatic rescue of genetic block. Libraries were prepared by immunoSEQ multiplex PCR; TCRdb keeps only in-frame clonotypes and omits some of them. The table shows about 110,000 clones, with around 90% occurring only once. The source material was peripheral blood mononuclear cells (PBMCs). The origin of this receptor is a woman aged 18-29 years.

The CDR3 DNA is TGTGCTAGTGGTTCGGGACTAACCAAAGATACGCAGTATTTT. Encoded protein: CASGSGLTKDTQYF. The chain recombines TRBV12-5 with TRBJ2-3; 7 bases match TRBD2. The CDR3 is made up of 14 amino acids. With 4 bases clipped from V and 5 bases from J, the junction kept 6 bases outside the gene matches. Germline CDR1 and CDR2: LGHNT and FRNRAP.